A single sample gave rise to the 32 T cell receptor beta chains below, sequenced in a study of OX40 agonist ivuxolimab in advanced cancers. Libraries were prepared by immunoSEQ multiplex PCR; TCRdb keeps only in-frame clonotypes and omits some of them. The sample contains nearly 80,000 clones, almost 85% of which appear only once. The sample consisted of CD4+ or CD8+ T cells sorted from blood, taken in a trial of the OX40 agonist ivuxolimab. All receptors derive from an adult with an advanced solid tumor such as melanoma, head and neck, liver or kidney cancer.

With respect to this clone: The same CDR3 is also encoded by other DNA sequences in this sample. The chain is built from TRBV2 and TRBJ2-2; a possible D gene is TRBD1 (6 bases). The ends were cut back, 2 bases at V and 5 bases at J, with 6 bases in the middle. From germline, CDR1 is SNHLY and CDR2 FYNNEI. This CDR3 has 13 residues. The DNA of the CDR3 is TGTGCCAGCAGTGAAAGGGGGACCGGGGAGCTGTTTTTT. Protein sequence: CASSERGTGELFF.

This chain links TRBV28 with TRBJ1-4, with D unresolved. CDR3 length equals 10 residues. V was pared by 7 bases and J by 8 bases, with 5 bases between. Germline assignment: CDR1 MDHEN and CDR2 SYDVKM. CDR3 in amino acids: CASMGEKLFF. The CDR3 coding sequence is TGTGCCAGCATGGGCGAAAAACTGTTTTTT.

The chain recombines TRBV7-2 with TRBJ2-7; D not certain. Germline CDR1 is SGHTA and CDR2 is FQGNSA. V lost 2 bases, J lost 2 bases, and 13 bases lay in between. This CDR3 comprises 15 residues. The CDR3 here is CASSLWASQAYEQYF. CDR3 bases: TGTGCCAGCAGCTTATGGGCTTCCCAAGCCTACGAGCAGTACTTC.

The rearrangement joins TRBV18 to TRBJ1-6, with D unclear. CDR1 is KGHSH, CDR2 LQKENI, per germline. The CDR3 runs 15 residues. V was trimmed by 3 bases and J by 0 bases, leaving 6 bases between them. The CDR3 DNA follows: TGTGCCAGCTCACCCCAGAGCTCCTATAATTCACCCCTCCACTTT. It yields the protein CASSPQSSYNSPLHF.

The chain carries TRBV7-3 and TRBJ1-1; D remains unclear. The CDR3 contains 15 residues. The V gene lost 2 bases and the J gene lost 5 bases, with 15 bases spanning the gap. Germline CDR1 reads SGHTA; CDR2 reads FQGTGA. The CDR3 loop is CASSLVFGLSTEAFF. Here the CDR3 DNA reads TGTGCCAGCAGCTTAGTTTTCGGACTGTCGACTGAAGCTTTCTTT.

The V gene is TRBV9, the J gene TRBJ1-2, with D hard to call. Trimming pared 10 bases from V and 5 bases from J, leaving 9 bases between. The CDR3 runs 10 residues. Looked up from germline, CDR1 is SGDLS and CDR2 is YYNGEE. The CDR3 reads CAQQMYGYTF. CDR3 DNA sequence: TGTGCCCAGCAGATGTATGGCTACACCTTC.

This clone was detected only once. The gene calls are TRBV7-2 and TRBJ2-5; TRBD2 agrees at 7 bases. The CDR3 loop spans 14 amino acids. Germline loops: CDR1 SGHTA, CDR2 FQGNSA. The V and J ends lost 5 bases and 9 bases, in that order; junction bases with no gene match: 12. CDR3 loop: CASSARGTLGAQYF. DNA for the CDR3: TGTGCCAGCAGCGCGCGGGGGACCCTAGGGGCCCAGTACTTC.

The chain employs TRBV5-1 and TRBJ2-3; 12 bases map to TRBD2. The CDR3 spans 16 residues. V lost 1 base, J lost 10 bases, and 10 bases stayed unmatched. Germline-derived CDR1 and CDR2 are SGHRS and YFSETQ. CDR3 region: CASSLRASGRAEAQYF. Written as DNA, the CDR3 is TGCGCCAGCAGCTTGAGGGCTAGCGGGAGGGCCGAGGCGCAGTATTTT.

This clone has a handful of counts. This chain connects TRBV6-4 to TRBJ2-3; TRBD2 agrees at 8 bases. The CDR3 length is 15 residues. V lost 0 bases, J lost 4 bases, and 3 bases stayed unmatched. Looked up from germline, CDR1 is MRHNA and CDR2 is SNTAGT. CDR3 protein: CASSDSAGGPDTQYF. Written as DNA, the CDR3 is TGTGCCAGCAGTGACTCGGCGGGGGGCCCAGATACGCAGTATTTT.

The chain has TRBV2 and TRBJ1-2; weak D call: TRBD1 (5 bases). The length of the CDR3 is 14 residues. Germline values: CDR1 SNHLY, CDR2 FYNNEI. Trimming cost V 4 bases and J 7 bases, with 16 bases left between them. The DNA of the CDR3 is TGTGCCAGCAGTGTAAGGGGCAGGGAAGGTGGCTACACCTTC. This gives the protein CASSVRGREGGYTF.

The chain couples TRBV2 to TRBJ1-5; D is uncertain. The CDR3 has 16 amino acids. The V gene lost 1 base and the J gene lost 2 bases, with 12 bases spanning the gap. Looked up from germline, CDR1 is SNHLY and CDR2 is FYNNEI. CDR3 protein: CASSEVRGSGNQPQHF. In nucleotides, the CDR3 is TGTGCCAGCAGTGAAGTGCGGGGAAGTGGCAATCAGCCCCAGCATTTT.

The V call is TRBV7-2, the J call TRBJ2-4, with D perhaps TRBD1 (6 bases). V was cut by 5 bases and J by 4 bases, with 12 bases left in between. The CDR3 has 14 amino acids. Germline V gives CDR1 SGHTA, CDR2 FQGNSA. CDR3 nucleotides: TGTGCCAGCAGCCCTACAGGGAATAAAAACATTCAGTACTTC. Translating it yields CASSPTGNKNIQYF.

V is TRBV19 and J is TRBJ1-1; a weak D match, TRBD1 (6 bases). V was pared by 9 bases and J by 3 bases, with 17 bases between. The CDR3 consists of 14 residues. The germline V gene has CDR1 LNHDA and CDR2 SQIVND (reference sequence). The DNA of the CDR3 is TGTGCCAGCCTCAATACAGGGTTTGACACTGAAGCTTTCTTT. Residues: CASLNTGFDTEAFF.

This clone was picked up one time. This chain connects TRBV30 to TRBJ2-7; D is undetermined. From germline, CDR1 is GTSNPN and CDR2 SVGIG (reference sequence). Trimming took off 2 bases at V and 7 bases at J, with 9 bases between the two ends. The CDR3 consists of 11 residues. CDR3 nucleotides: TGTGCCTGGAGTTTTAGAGAAGAGCAGTACTTC. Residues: CAWSFREEQYF. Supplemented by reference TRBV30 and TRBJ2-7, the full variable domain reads SQTIHQWPATLVQPVGSPLSLECTVEGTSNPNLYWYRQAAGRGLQLLFYSVGIGQISSEVPQNLSASRPQDRQFILSSKKLLLSDSGFYLCAWSFREEQYFGPGTRLTVT.

CDR3 region: CASRWTGGYTEAFF. The CDR3 nucleotides are TGTGCCAGCAGGTGGACAGGGGGATACACTGAAGCTTTCTTT. The genes are TRBV27 and TRBJ1-1; 10 positions match TRBD1. With V trimmed by 6 bases and J by 3 bases, 4 bases remained unmatched. CDR1 and CDR2 (germline): MNHEY, SMNVEV (reference sequence). The CDR3 covers 14 residues.

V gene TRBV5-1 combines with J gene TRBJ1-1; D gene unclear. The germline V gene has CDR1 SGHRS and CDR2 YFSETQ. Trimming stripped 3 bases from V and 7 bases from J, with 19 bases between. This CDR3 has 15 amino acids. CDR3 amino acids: CASSSLTTSHDEAFF. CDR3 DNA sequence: TGCGCCAGCAGCTCGCTTACAACTTCCCACGATGAAGCTTTCTTT.

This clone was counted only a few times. The CDR3 DNA reads TGCAGCTTAAGTAGCGGGGGGGCGAAAGAGACCCAGTACTTC. It codes for CSLSSGGAKETQYF. The J gene is TRBJ2-5, the V gene TRBV29-1, with 11 bases fitting TRBD2. The germline gives CDR1 SQVTM, CDR2 ANQGSEA. The CDR3 sequence is 14 residues long. V was clipped by 8 bases and J by 3 bases; unmatched bases: 8.

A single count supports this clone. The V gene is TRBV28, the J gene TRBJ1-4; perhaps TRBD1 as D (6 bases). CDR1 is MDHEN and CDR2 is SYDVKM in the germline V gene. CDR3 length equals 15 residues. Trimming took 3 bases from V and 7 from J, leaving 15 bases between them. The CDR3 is CASSFRGDISEKLFF. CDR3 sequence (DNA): TGTGCCAGCAGTTTCAGGGGCGATATAAGTGAAAAACTGTTTTTT.

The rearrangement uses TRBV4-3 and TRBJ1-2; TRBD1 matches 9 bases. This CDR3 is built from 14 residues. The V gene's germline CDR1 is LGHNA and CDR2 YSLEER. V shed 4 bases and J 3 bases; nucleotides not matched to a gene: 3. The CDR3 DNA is TGCGCCAGCAGCCTCCGGACAGGGGACTATGGCTACACCTTC. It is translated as CASSLRTGDYGYTF.

The DNA for the CDR3 is TGTGCCAGCAGCTTCCAGGGGGCGAACATTCAGTACTTC. It is translated as CASSFQGANIQYF. The chain has TRBV5-4 and TRBJ2-4, with 8 bases fitting TRBD1. The CDR3 is made up of 13 amino acids. Germline assignment: CDR1 SGHNT and CDR2 YYREEE (reference sequence). V dropped 2 bases and J dropped 7; count of bases not matched to a gene: 2.

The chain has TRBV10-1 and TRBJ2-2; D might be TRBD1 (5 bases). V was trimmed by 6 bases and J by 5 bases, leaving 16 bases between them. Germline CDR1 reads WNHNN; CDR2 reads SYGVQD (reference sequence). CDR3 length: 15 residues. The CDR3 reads CASRGQGQGTGELFF. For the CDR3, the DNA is TGCGCCAGCAGAGGCCAAGGTCAGGGAACCGGGGAGCTGTTTTTT.

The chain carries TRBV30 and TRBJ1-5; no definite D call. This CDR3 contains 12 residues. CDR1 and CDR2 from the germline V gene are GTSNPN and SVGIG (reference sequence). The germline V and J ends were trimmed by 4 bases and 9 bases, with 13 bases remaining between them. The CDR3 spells CAWNVPPGPQHF. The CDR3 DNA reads TGTGCCTGGAATGTACCCCCCGGGCCCCAGCATTTT.

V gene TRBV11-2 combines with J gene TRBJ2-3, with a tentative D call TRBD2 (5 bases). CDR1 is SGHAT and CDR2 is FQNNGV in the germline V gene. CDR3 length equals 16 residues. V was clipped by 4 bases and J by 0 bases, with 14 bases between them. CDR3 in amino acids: CASSSQAEPSTDTQYF. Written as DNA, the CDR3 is TGTGCCAGCAGCTCCCAAGCGGAGCCAAGCACAGATACGCAGTATTTT.

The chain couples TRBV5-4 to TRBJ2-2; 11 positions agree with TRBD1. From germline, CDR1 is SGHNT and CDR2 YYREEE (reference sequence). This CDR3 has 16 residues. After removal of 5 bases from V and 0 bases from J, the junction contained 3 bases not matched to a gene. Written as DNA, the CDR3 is TGTGCCAGCAGGAAGGGACAGGGGGCGAACACCGGGGAGCTGTTTTTT. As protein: CASRKGQGANTGELFF.

DNA of the CDR3: TGTGCCAGTCCAACTGGGACCGTCTCCTACGAGCAGTACTTC. Its translation is CASPTGTVSYEQYF. The chain uses TRBV9 and TRBJ2-7; D might be TRBD1 or TRBD2, each matching 5 bases. Germline V gene lookup returns CDR1 SGDLS and CDR2 YYNGEE. This CDR3 is built from 14 residues. The V gene lost 8 bases and the J gene lost 0 bases, with 15 bases spanning the gap. Supplemented by reference TRBV9 and TRBJ2-7, the full variable domain reads DSGVTQTPKHLITATGQRVTLRCSPRSGDLSVYWYQQSLDQGLQFLIQYYNGEERAKGNILERFSAQQFPDLHSELNLSSLELGDSALYFCASPTGTVSYEQYFGPGTRLTVT.

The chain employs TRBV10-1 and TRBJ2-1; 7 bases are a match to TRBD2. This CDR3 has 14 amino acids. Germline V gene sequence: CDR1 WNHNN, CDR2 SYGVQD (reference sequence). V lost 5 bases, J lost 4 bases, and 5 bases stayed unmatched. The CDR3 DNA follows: TGCGCCAGCAGTCTTAGCGGGTCTTACAATGAGCAGTTCTTC. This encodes CASSLSGSYNEQFF.

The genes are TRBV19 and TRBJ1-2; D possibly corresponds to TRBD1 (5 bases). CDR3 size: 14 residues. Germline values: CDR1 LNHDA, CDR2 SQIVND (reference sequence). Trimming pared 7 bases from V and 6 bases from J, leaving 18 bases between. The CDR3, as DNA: TGTGCCAGTACCTCGGGAGGGGATCAGAATGGCTACACCTTC. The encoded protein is CASTSGGDQNGYTF.

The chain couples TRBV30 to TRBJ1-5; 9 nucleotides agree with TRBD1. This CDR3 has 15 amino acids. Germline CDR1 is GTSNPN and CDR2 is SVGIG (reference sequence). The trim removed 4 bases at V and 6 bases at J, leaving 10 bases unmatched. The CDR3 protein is CAWNVGQGRSQPQHF. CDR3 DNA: TGTGCCTGGAATGTAGGACAGGGGCGAAGTCAGCCCCAGCATTTT.

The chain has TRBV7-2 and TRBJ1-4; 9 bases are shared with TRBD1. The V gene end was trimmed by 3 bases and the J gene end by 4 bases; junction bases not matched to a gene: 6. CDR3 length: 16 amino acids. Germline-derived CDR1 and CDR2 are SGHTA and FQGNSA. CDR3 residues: CASSFAATGGNEKLFF. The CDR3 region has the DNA TGTGCCAGCAGCTTCGCCGCGACAGGGGGTAATGAAAAACTGTTTTTT.

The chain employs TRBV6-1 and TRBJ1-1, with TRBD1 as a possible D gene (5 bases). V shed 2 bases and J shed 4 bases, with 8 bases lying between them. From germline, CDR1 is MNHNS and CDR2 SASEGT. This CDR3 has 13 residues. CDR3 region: CASSERGVTEAFF. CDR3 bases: TGTGCCAGCAGTGAACGAGGGGTCACTGAAGCTTTCTTT.

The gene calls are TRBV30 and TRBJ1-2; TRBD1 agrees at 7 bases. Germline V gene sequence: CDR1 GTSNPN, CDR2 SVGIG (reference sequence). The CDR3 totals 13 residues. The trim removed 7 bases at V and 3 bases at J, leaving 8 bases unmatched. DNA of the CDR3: TGTGCCTCATCCCAAGGGGGCGACTATGGCTACACCTTC. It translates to CASSQGGDYGYTF. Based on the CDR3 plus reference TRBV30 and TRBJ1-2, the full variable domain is SQTIHQWPATLVQPVGSPLSLECTVEGTSNPNLYWYRQAAGRGLQLLFYSVGIGQISSEVPQNLSASRPQDRQFILSSKKLLLSDSGFYLCASSQGGDYGYTFGSGTRLTVV.

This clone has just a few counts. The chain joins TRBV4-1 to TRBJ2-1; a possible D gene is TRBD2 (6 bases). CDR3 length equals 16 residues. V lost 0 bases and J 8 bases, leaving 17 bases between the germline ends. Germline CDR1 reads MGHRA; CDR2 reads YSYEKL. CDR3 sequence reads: CASSQDWGDAGDEQFF. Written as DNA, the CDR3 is TGCGCCAGCAGCCAAGACTGGGGGGACGCCGGTGATGAGCAGTTCTTC.